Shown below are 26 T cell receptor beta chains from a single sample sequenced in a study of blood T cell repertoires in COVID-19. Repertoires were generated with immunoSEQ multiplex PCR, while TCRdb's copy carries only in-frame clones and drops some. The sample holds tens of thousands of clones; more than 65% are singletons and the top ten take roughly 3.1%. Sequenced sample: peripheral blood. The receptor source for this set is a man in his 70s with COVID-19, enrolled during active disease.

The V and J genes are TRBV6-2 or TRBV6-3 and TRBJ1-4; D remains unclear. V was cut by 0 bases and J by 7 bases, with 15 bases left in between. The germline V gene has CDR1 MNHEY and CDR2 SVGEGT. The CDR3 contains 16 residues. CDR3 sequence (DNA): TGTGCCAGCAGTTACTCTCCGGGATCGGTTGGTGAAAAACTGTTTTTT. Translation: CASSYSPGSVGEKLFF.

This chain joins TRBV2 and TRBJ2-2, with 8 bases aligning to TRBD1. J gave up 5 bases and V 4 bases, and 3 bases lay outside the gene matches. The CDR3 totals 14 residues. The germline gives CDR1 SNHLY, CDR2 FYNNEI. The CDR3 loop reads CASSGQGSTGELFF. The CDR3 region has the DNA TGTGCCAGCAGTGGACAGGGGAGTACCGGGGAGCTGTTTTTT.

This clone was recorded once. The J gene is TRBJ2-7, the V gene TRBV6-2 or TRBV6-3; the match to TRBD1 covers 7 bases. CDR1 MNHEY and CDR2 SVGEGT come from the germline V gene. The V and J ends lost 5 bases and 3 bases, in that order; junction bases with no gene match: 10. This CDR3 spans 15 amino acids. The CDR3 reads CASSPQGPAGYEQYF. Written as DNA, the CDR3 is TGTGCCAGCAGTCCACAGGGGCCGGCCGGCTACGAGCAGTACTTC.

The CDR3 reads CASSPELEYSYEQYF. CDR3 nucleotide sequence: TGCGCCAGCAGCCCGGAGTTGGAGTACTCCTACGAGCAGTACTTC. The chain has TRBV5-1 and TRBJ2-7; D ambiguous. Trimming cost V 4 bases and J 0 bases, with 14 bases left between them. From germline, CDR1 is SGHRS and CDR2 YFSETQ. CDR3 length: 15 amino acids.

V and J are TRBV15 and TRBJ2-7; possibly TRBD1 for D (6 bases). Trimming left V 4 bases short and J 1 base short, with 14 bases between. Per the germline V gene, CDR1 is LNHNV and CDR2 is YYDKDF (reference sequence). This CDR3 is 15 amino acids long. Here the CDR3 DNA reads TGTGCCACCAGCATCGGACAGCGCCCATCCTACGAGCAGTACTTC. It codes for CATSIGQRPSYEQYF.

The CDR3 loop is CATSRPGNQETQYF. CDR3 DNA: TGTGCCACCAGCAGGCCAGGGAACCAAGAGACCCAGTACTTC. This chain uses TRBV15 with TRBJ2-5, with D perhaps matching TRBD1 (5 bases). Trimming took off 3 bases at V and 0 bases at J, with 8 bases between the two ends. The CDR3 is 14 amino acids. Germline V CDR1 and CDR2: LNHNV, YYDKDF (reference sequence).

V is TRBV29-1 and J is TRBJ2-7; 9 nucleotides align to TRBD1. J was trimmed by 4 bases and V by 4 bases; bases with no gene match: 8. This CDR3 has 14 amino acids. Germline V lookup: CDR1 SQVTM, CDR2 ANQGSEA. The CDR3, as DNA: TGCAGCGTTGTGAAGGGACAGGGATCGTACGAGCAGTACTTC. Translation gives CSVVKGQGSYEQYF.

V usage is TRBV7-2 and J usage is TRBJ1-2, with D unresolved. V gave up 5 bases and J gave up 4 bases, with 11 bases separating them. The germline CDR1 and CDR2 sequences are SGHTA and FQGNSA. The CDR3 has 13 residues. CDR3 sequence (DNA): TGTGCCAGCAGCCCCCCAACAGTCTATGGCTACACCTTC. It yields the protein CASSPPTVYGYTF.

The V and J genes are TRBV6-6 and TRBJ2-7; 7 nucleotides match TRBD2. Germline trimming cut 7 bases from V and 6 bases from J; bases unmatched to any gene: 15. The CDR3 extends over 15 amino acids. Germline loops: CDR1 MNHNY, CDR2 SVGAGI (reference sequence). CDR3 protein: CASTLEGGPKSEQYF. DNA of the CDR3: TGTGCCAGCACCCTAGAGGGAGGGCCTAAATCCGAGCAGTACTTC.

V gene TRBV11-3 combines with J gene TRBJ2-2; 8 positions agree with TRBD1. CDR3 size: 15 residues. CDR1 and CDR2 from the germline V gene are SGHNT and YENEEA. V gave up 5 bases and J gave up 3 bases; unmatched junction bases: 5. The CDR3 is CASSKTGVYTGELFF. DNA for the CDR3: TGTGCCAGCAGCAAGACAGGGGTCTACACCGGGGAGCTGTTTTTT. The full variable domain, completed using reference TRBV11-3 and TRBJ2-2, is EAGVVQSPRYKIIEKKQPVAFWCNPISGHNTLYWYLQNLGQGPELLIRYENEEAVDDSQLPKDRFSAERLKGVDSTLKIQPAELGDSAVYLCASSKTGVYTGELFFGEGSRLTVL.

CDR3: CASARGMNTEAFF. DNA of the CDR3: TGTGCTAGTGCCAGGGGAATGAACACTGAAGCTTTCTTT. The chain combines TRBV12-5 with TRBJ1-1; a possible D gene is TRBD1 (6 bases). The CDR3 has 13 amino acids. Germline assignment: CDR1 LGHNT and CDR2 FRNRAP. V was shortened by 7 bases and J by 0 bases, with 9 bases between the two germline ends.

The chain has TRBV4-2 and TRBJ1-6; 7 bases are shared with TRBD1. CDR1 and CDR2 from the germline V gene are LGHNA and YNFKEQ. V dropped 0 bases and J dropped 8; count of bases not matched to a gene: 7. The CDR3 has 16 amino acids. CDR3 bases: TGTGCCAGCAGCCAAGATCGGGGACAGCCCTATTCACCCCTCCACTTT. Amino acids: CASSQDRGQPYSPLHF.

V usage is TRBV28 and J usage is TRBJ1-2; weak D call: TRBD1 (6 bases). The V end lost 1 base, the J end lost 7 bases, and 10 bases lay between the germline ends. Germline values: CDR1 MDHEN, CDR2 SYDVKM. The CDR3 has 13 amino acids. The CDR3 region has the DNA TGTGCCAGCAGTTTATTACAGGGCTCTGGCTACACCTTC. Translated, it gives CASSLLQGSGYTF.

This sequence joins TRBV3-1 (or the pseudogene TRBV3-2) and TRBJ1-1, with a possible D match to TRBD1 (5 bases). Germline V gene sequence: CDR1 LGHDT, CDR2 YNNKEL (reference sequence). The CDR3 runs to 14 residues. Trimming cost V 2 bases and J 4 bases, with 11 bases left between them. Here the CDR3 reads CASSQMGGGTEAFF. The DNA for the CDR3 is TGTGCCAGCAGCCAAATGGGGGGGGGCACTGAAGCTTTCTTT.

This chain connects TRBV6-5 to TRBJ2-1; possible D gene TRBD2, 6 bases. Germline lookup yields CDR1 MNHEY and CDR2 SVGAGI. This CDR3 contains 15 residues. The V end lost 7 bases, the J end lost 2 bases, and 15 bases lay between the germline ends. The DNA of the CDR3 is TGTGCCAGCACTCGTGACGGGAGTCCCTACAATGAGCAGTTCTTC. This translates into CASTRDGSPYNEQFF.

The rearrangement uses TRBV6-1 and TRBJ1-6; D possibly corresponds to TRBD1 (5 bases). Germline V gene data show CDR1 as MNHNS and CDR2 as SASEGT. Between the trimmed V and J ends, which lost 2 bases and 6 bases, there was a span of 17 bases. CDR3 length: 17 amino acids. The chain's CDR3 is CASSELWGGGSNSPLHF. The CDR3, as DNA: TGTGCCAGCAGTGAATTATGGGGGGGAGGGAGTAATTCACCCCTCCACTTT.

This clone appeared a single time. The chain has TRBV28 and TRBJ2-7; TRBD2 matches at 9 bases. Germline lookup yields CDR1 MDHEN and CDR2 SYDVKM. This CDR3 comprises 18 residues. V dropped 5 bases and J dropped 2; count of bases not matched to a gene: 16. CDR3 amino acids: CASSVGGRGSGLAYEQYF. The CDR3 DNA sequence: TGTGCCAGCAGTGTGGGCGGGAGGGGCTCTGGCCTAGCCTACGAGCAGTACTTC. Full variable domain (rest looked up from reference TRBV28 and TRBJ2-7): DVKVTQSSRYLVKRTGEKVFLECVQDMDHENMFWYRQDPGLGLRLIYFSYDVKMKEKGDIPEGYSVSREKKERFSLILESASTNQTSMYLCASSVGGRGSGLAYEQYFGPGTRLTVT.

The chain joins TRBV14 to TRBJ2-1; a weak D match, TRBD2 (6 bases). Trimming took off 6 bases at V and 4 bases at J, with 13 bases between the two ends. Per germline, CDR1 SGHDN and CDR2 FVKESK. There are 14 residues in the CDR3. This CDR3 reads CASSRLALYNEQFF. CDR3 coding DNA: TGTGCCAGCAGTCGGCTAGCGCTGTACAATGAGCAGTTCTTC.

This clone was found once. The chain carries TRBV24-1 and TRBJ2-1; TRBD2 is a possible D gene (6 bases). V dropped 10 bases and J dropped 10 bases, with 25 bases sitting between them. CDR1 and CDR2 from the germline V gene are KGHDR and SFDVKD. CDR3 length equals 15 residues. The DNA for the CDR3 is TGTGCCACGCAATTGCGTGGGGCAGGGCGGGAAGAGCAGTTCTTC. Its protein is CATQLRGAGREEQFF.

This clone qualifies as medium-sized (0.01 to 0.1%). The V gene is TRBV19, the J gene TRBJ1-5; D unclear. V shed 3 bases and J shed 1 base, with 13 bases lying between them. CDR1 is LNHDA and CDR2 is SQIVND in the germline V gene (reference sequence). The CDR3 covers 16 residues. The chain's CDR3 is CASSIPGVGSNQPQHF. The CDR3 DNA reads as TGTGCCAGTAGTATCCCCGGGGTCGGGAGCAATCAGCCCCAGCATTTT.

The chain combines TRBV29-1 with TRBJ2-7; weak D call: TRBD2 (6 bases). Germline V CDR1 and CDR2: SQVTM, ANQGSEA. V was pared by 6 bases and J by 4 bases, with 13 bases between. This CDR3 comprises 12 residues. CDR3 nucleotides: TGCAGCGTGACGGGTGGGGGGTACGAGCAGTACTTC. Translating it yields CSVTGGGYEQYF.

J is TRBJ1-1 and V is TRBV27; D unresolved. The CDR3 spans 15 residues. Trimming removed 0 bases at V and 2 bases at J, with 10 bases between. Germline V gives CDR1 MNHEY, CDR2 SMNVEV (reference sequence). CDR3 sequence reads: CASSLSPLSNTEAFF. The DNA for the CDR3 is TGTGCCAGCAGTTTATCCCCTCTTTCTAACACTGAAGCTTTCTTT.

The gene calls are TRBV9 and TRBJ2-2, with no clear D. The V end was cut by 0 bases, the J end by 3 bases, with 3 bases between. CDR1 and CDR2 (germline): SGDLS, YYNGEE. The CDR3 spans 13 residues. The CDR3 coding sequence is TGTGCCAGCAGCGTAGTCGACACCGGGGAGCTGTTTTTT. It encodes CASSVVDTGELFF.

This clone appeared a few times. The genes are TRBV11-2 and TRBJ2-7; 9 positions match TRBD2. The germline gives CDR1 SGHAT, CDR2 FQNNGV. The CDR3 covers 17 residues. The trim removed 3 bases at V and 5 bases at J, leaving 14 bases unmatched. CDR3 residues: CASSFTGLAGSVHEQYF. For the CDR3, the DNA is TGTGCCAGCAGCTTCACCGGGCTAGCGGGGAGTGTCCACGAGCAGTACTTC.

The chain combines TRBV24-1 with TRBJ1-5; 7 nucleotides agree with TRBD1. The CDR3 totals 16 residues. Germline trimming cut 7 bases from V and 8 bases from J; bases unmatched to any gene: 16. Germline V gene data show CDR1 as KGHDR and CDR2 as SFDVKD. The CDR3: CATSREGTAGIKPQHF. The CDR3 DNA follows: TGTGCCACCAGCCGAGAAGGGACAGCAGGAATCAAGCCCCAGCATTTT.

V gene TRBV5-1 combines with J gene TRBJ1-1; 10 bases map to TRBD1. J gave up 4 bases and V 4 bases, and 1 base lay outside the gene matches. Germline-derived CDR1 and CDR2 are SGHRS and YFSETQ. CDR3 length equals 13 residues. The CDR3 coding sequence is TGCGCCAGCAGCGGGACAGGGGCCACTGAAGCTTTCTTT. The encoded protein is CASSGTGATEAFF.